The clone carrying this T cell receptor beta chain appeared a few times. The junction had 1 base not matched to a gene; V was cut back by 3 bases and J by 7 bases. The CDR3 loop spans 15 amino acids. Germline CDR1 and CDR2: SGDLS and YYNGEE. Together with a sample-barcoded 5' primer, a J-beta primer mix was included in a second PCR lasting about 7 to 11 cycles. TCRdb reprocessed the 5' RACE reads via MiXCR and lists one record per CDR3 protein. The sample has roughly 550,000 distinct CDR3 sequences, about 24% seen once. The data originate from a study of blood T cells in healthy people across ages. In addition, the sample was reused for a study of T cells of mothers and their children.

The chain is built from TRBV9 and TRBJ2-1; TRBD2 aligns across 16 bases. Sequenced input: blood. The receptor comes from a boy younger than 18 in good health. The CDR3 DNA follows: TGTGCCAGCAGCGGGGGACTAGCGGGGGGGAATGAGCAGTTCTTC. It translates to CASSGGLAGGNEQFF.